The rows below give T cell receptor beta chains drawn from one sample of a study of CD8 T cells in ankylosing spondylitis. One entry per CDR3 protein results from TCRdb running MiXCR on the 5' RACE reads. The sample yields more than 650,000 distinct CDR3 sequences, 12% seen once. The sequenced material came from blood, either unsorted or a sorted T cell fraction (not recorded which). The receptors shown here come from a male donor with ankylosing spondylitis. CDR3s include the opening cysteine and the closing phenylalanine or tryptophan. The D gene is left open where the match is weak. Size tells how often a clone was seen (once, few, many) or the class of an expanded clone, and some rows leave it out.

V gene	D gene	clone size	J gene	CDR3 protein	CDR3 DNA
TRBV20-1	NA	many	TRBJ1-1	CSAPQRGGYTEAFF	TGCAGTGCACCCCAGCGGGGGGGTTACACTGAAGCTTTCTTT
TRBV7-2	TRBD1	few	TRBJ1-5	CASSLDRAGPPQHF	TGTGCCAGCAGCCTAGACAGGGCGGGGCCGCCCCAGCATTTT
TRBV3-1	NA	few	TRBJ2-3	CASSRQQDTQYF	TGTGCCAGCAGTCGGCAGCAGGATACGCAGTATTTT
TRBV18	NA	many	TRBJ2-1	CASSGQSSYNEQFF	TGTGCCAGCTCAGGGCAGAGCTCCTACAATGAGCAGTTCTTC
TRBV20-1	NA	few	TRBJ1-4	CSAIEGETNEKLFF	TGCAGTGCTATAGAGGGGGAGACTAATGAAAAACTGTTTTTT
TRBV24-1	TRBD1	NA	TRBJ2-3	CATSDSRQGQVADTQYF	TGTGCCACCAGTGATTCCCGACAGGGACAGGTCGCAGATACGCAGTATTTT
TRBV29-1	NA	few	TRBJ1-1	CSVSWPGETEAFF	TGCAGCGTGAGCTGGCCAGGGGAGACTGAAGCTTTCTTT
TRBV7-8	NA	NA	TRBJ1-3	CASSNDRDGNTIYF	TGTGCCAGCAGCAACGACAGAGATGGAAACACCATATATTTT
TRBV6-1	NA	few	TRBJ2-7	CASSLTKKNREQYF	TGTGCCAGCAGTCTAACGAAGAAGAACAGGGAGCAGTACTTC
TRBV5-6	NA	few	TRBJ1-1	CASSSSREGNTEAFF	TGTGCCAGCAGCTCATCCAGGGAAGGGAACACTGAAGCTTTCTTT
TRBV20-1	TRBD2	few	TRBJ2-3	CSAQTSGGADTQYF	TGCAGTGCCCAGACTAGCGGGGGTGCGGATACGCAGTATTTT
TRBV20-1	NA	NA	TRBJ1-3	CSARVFRATGNTIYF	TGCAGTGCTCGGGTCTTCAGGGCGACAGGAAACACCATATATTTT
TRBV20-1	TRBD2	many	TRBJ2-7	CSAPGLASYEQYF	TGCAGTGCTCCGGGACTAGCCTCCTACGAGCAGTACTTC
TRBV6-5	NA	NA	TRBJ2-7	CASSYSRDYEQYF	TGTGCCAGCAGTTACTCGCGCGACTACGAGCAGTACTTC
TRBV14	NA	few	TRBJ2-1	CASSRLDDEQFF	TGTGCCAGCAGCCGGCTAGATGATGAGCAGTTCTTC
TRBV10-2	NA	few	TRBJ2-7	CASSEVISYEQYF	TGCGCCAGCAGTGAGGTGATCTCCTACGAGCAGTACTTC
TRBV27	NA	NA	TRBJ2-7	CASSLSMTEYEQYF	TGTGCCAGCAGTTTATCGATGACTGAGTACGAGCAGTACTTC
TRBV5-1	NA	NA	TRBJ1-4	CASSYAGTANEKLFF	TGCGCCAGCAGCTACGCAGGGACGGCTAATGAAAAACTGTTTTTT
TRBV29-1	NA	many	TRBJ2-1	CSVDDGTVDNEQFF	TGCAGCGTCGATGACGGGACCGTAGACAATGAGCAGTTCTTC
TRBV20-1	NA	many	TRBJ1-2	CSAPEELNYGYTF	TGCAGTGCGCCAGAAGAATTAAACTATGGCTACACCTTC
TRBV4-3	TRBD1	few	TRBJ1-6	CASSQGGQGSNSPLHF	TGCGCCAGCAGCCAAGGGGGACAGGGGAGCAATTCACCCCTCCACTTT
TRBV5-1	TRBD1	NA	TRBJ2-7	CASRRDSPLEQYF	TGCGCCAGCAGGAGGGACAGCCCCCTCGAGCAGTACTTC
TRBV20-1	TRBD2	NA	TRBJ2-7	CSAEQGLLAVGYEQYF	TGCAGTGCAGAACAGGGATTACTAGCGGTAGGCTACGAGCAGTACTTC
TRBV18	TRBD1	few	TRBJ2-7	CASSPRQGAREQYF	TGTGCCAGCTCACCCAGACAGGGGGCGAGGGAGCAGTACTTC
TRBV11-2	TRBD1	NA	TRBJ1-2	CASSYYRDRGDYGYTF	TGTGCCAGCAGTTACTACCGGGACAGGGGGGACTATGGCTACACCTTC
TRBV29-1	NA	many	TRBJ1-2	CSFLDGDNYGYTF	TGCAGCTTCCTGGACGGGGATAACTATGGCTACACCTTC
TRBV20-1	TRBD1	NA	TRBJ2-5	CSAKTGGGETQYF	TGCAGTGCCAAGACAGGGGGGGGAGAGACCCAGTACTTC
TRBV7-9	NA	NA	TRBJ1-4	CASSSQITQEKLFF	TGTGCCAGCAGCTCCCAGATAACTCAGGAAAAACTGTTTTTT
TRBV4-1	NA	NA	TRBJ1-1	CASSQDNFEWGAPVTEAFF	TGCGCCAGCAGCCAAGATAACTTTGAATGGGGGGCGCCGGTCACTGAAGCTTTCTTT
TRBV20-1	NA	NA	TRBJ1-1	CSARDVLWVNTEAFF	TGCAGTGCTAGAGACGTGCTGTGGGTGAATACTGAAGCTTTCTTT
TRBV20-1	TRBD2	NA	TRBJ2-5	CSAAPSGGETQYF	TGCAGTGCTGCCCCTAGCGGGGGAGAGACCCAGTACTTC
TRBV6-1	TRBD1	NA	TRBJ2-5	CASSLDRETTQYF	TGTGCCAGCAGCCTGGACAGGGAAACCACCCAGTACTTC
TRBV7-2	TRBD1	few	TRBJ1-2	CASSFAGQTYGYTF	TGTGCCAGCAGCTTTGCGGGACAGACCTATGGCTACACCTTC
TRBV9	TRBD2	many	TRBJ2-1	CASSVGDYYNEQFF	TGTGCCAGCAGCGTGGGGGACTACTACAATGAGCAGTTCTTC
TRBV20-1	NA	few	TRBJ2-5	CSAPGSRGQRIVTQYF	TGCAGTGCGCCTGGAAGCAGGGGCCAGAGAATAGTGACCCAGTACTTC
TRBV5-1	NA	few	TRBJ2-7	CASSFGAPVTYEQYF	TGCGCCAGCAGCTTTGGGGCGCCGGTAACCTACGAGCAGTACTTC
TRBV7-2	TRBD1	NA	TRBJ1-1	CASSFRDRGATEAFF	TGTGCCAGCAGCTTCCGGGACAGGGGGGCCACTGAAGCTTTCTTT
TRBV4-2	TRBD2	NA	TRBJ2-2	CASSQDRLALFTGELFF	TGTGCCAGCAGCCAAGATCGACTAGCGTTGTTCACCGGGGAGCTGTTTTTT
TRBV11-3	NA	few	TRBJ2-3	CASSPGPVDTQYF	TGTGCCAGCAGTCCAGGGCCGGTAGATACGCAGTATTTT
TRBV20-1	NA	few	TRBJ1-4	CSASYGGNEKLFF	TGCAGTGCCTCTTATGGGGGGAATGAAAAACTGTTTTTT
TRBV6-5	NA	NA	TRBJ2-5	CASSYSTGKETQYF	TGTGCCAGCAGTTACTCGACTGGGAAAGAGACCCAGTACTTC
TRBV11-1	NA	NA	TRBJ2-6	CASSPRGGLRSGANVLTF	TGTGCCAGCAGTCCTAGGGGGGGGCTTCGCTCTGGGGCCAACGTCCTGACTTTC
TRBV20-1	TRBD2	NA	TRBJ2-7	CSAPGGGRFEQYF	TGCAGTGCCCCGGGGGGGGGGCGGTTCGAGCAGTACTTC
TRBV12-3/TRBV12-4	TRBD1	many	TRBJ1-2	CASSLSDRGSYGYTF	TGTGCCAGCAGTTTAAGTGACAGGGGATCCTATGGCTACACCTTC
TRBV6-5	TRBD1	once	TRBJ2-5	CASSSAGGRETQYF	TGTGCCAGCAGTTCGGCAGGGGGCAGGGAGACCCAGTACTTC
TRBV10-3	NA	NA	TRBJ2-3	CAISVRQHPTDTQYF	TGTGCCATCAGTGTGCGTCAGCACCCCACAGATACGCAGTATTTT
TRBV10-3	NA	many	TRBJ2-1	CAIRGPSYNEQFF	TGTGCCATCAGAGGGCCTTCCTACAATGAGCAGTTCTTC
TRBV20-1	NA	few	TRBJ2-5	CSARDVQQETQYF	TGCAGTGCTAGAGATGTACAGCAAGAGACCCAGTACTTC
TRBV6-5	NA	few	TRBJ1-3	CASSYGSRVSGNTIYF	TGTGCCAGCAGTTACGGTAGCAGGGTCTCTGGAAACACCATATATTTT
TRBV4-1	NA	NA	TRBJ2-7	CASSQVEQGFYEQYF	TGCGCCAGCAGCCAAGTGGAGCAGGGGTTCTACGAGCAGTACTTC
TRBV29-1	NA	many	TRBJ1-1	CSVDRGRSEAFF	TGCAGCGTTGACCGGGGGAGGTCTGAAGCTTTCTTT
TRBV11-3	TRBD2	NA	TRBJ2-3	CASSLEGGLASDTQYF	TGTGCCAGCAGCTTAGAGGGTGGACTAGCATCCGATACGCAGTATTTT
TRBV7-6	TRBD1	few	TRBJ2-7	CASSLALDRGSYEQYF	TGTGCCAGCAGCTTAGCTCTAGACAGGGGGTCCTACGAGCAGTACTTC